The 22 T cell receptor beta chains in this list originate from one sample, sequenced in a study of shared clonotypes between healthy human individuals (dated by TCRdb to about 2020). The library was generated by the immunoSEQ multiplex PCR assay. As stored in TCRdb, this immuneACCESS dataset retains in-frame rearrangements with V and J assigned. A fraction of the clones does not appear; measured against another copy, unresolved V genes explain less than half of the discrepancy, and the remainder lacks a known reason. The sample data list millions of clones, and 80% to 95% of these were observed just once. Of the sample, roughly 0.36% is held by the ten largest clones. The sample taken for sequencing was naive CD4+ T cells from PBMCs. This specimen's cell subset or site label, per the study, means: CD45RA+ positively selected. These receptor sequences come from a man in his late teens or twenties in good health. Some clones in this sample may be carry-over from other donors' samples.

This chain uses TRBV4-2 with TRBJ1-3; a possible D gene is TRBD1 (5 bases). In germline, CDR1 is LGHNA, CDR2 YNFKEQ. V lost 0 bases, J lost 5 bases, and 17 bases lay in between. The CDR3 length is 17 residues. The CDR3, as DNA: TGTGCCAGCAGCCAAGAGCGGGGGAGAACTTTTAGAAACACCATATATTTT. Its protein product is CASSQERGRTFRNTIYF.

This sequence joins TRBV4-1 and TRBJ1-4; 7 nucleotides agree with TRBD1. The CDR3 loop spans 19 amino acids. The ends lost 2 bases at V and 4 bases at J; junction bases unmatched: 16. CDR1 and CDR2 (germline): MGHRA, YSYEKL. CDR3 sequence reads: CASSQSRGGPGRDNEKLFF. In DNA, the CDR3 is TGCGCCAGCAGCCAATCCAGGGGGGGGCCCGGCCGAGATAATGAAAAACTGTTTTTT.

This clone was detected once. This CDR3 reads CASTGGGGQEKLFF. The CDR3 region has the DNA TGTGCCAGCACTGGAGGGGGGGGACAAGAAAAACTGTTTTTT. The rearrangement links TRBV6-6 to TRBJ1-4; maybe TRBD1 (6 bases). Germline V gene lookup returns CDR1 MNHNY and CDR2 SVGAGI (reference sequence). V gave up 7 bases and J gave up 8 bases, with 17 bases separating them. The CDR3 loop spans 14 amino acids.

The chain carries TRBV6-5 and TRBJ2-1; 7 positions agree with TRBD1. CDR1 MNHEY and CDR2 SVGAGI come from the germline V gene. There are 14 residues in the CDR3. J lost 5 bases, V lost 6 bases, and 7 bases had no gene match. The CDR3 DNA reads TGTGCCAGCAGCTATCTTAGGGGGCACAATGAGCAGTTCTTC. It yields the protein CASSYLRGHNEQFF.

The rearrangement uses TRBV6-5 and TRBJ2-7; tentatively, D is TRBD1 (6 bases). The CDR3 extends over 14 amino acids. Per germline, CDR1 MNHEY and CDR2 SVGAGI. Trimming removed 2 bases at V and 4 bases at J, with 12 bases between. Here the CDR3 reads CASSYIGQLYEQYF. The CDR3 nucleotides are TGTGCCAGCAGTTACATAGGACAGTTATACGAGCAGTACTTC.

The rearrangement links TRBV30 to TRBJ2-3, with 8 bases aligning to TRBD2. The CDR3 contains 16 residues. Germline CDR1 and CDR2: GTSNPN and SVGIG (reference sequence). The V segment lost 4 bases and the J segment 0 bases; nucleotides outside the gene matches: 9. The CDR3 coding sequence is TGTGCCTGGAACCAACAGGGCGGGAGGAGCACAGATACGCAGTATTTT. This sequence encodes CAWNQQGGRSTDTQYF.

This CDR3 is CASSLIFEWANYGYTF. DNA for the CDR3: TGTGCCAGCAGCTTGATTTTCGAATGGGCCAACTATGGCTACACCTTC. V and J are TRBV7-8 and TRBJ1-2; D is ambiguous. Germline V gene lookup returns CDR1 SGHVS and CDR2 FQNEAQ. The CDR3 loop spans 16 amino acids. V lost 3 bases, J lost 2 bases, and 16 bases lay in between.

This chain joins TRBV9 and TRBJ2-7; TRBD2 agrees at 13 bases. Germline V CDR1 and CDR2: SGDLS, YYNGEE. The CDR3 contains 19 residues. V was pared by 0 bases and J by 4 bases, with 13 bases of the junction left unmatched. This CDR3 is CASSVGTSGRAGSSYEQYF. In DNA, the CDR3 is TGTGCCAGCAGCGTAGGAACTAGCGGGAGGGCCGGGTCATCGTACGAGCAGTACTTC.

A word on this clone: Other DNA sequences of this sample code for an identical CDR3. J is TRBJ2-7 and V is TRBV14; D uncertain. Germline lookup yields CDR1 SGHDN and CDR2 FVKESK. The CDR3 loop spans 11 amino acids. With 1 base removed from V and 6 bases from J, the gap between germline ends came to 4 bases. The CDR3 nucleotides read TGTGCCAGCAGCCAAGGGGGCGAGCAGTACTTC. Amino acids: CASSQGGEQYF. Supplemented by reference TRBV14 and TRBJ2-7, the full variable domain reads EAGVTQFPSHSVIEKGQTVTLRCDPISGHDNLYWYRRVMGKEIKFLLHFVKESKQDESGMPNNRFLAERTGGTYSTLKVQPAELEDSGVYFCASSQGGEQYFGPGTRLTVT.

The CDR3 coding sequence is TGTGCCAGCAGTTTAATAAGTCTAGCGGACGACACTGAAGCTTTCTTT. The encoded protein is CASSLISLADDTEAFF. The chain has TRBV28 and TRBJ1-1; D gene unclear. Germline-derived CDR1 and CDR2 are MDHEN and SYDVKM. V lost 2 bases, J lost 3 bases, and 16 bases lay in between. The CDR3 runs 16 residues.

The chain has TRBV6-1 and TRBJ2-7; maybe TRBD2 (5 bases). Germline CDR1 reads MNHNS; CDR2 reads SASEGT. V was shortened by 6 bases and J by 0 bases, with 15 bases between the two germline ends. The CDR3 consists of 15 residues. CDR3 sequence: CASSPSGTLSYEQYF. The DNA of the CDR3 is TGTGCCAGCAGCCCGAGCGGTACCCTCTCCTACGAGCAGTACTTC.

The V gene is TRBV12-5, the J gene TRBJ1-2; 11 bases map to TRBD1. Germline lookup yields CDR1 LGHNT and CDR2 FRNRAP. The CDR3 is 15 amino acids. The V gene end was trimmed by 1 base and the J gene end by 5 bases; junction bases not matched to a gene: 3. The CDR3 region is CASGLGTGGGYGYTF. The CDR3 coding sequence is TGTGCTAGTGGTTTGGGGACAGGGGGCGGATATGGCTACACCTTC.

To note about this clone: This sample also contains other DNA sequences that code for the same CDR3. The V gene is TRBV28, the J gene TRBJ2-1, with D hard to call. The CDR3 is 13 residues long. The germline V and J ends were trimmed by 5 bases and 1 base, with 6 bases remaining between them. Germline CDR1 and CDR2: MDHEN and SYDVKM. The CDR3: CASSPPSYNEQFF. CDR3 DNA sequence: TGTGCCAGCAGTCCCCCGTCCTACAATGAGCAGTTCTTC.

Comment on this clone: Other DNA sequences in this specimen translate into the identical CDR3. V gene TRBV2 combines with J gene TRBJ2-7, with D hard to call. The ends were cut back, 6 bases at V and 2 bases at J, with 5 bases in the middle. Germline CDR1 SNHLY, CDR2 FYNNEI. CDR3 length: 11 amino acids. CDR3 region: CASRPTYEQYF. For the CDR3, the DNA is TGTGCCAGCAGACCCACCTACGAGCAGTACTTC. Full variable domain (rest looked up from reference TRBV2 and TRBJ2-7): EPEVTQTPSHQVTQMGQEVILRCVPISNHLYFYWYRQILGQKVEFLVSFYNNEISEKSEIFDDQFSVERPDGSNFTLKIRSTKLEDSAMYFCASRPTYEQYFGPGTRLTVT.

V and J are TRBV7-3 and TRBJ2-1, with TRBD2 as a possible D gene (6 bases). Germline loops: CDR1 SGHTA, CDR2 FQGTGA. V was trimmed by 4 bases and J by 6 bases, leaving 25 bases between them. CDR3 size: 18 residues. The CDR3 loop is CASSSTTSGQGGLNEQFF. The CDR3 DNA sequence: TGTGCCAGCAGCTCCACCACCTCGGGGCAGGGAGGCCTCAATGAGCAGTTCTTC.

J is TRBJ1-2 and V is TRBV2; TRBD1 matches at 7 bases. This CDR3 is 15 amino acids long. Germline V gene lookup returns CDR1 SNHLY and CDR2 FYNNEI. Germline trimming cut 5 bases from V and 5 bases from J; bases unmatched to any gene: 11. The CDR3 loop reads CASSRQGAVGYGYTF. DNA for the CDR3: TGTGCCAGCAGTAGACAGGGTGCCGTTGGGTATGGCTACACCTTC.

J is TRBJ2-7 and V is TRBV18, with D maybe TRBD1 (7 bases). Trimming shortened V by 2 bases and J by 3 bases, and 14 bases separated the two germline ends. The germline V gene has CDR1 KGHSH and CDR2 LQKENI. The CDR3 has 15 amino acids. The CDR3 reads CASSPDQGGLYEQYF. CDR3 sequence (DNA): TGTGCCAGCTCACCAGATCAGGGGGGCCTCTACGAGCAGTACTTC.

The CDR3: CASSTTGLRVQYF. The CDR3 DNA reads TGTGCCAGCAGTACGACAGGCCTAAGGGTGCAGTACTTC. V and J are TRBV6-6 and TRBJ2-7; TRBD1 is a possible D gene (6 bases). Germline V gene data show CDR1 as MNHNY and CDR2 as SVGAGI (reference sequence). This CDR3 has 13 residues. Trimming took 5 bases from V and 9 from J, leaving 17 bases between them.

The CDR3 DNA reads TGCGCCAGCAGCCCGACCGGGACTAGCGGACGGGGCGTAGAGACCCAGTACTTC. It encodes CASSPTGTSGRGVETQYF. The chain employs TRBV4-1 and TRBJ2-5; TRBD2 matches 11 bases. Germline CDR1 is MGHRA and CDR2 is YSYEKL. The CDR3 loop spans 18 amino acids. V trimming: 4 bases; J trimming: 4 bases; junction bases outside the gene matches: 14.

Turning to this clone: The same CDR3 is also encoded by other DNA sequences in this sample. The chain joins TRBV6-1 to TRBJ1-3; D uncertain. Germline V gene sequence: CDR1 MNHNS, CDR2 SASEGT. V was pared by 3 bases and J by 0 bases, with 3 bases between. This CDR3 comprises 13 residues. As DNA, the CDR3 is TGTGCCAGCAGTGAGATCTCTGGAAACACCATATATTTT. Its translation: CASSEISGNTIYF.

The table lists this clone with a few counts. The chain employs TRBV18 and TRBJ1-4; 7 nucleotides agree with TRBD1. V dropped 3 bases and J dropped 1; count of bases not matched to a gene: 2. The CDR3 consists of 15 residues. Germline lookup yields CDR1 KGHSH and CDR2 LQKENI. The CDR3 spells CASSPTGITNEKLFF. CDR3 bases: TGTGCCAGCTCACCGACAGGGATAACTAATGAAAAACTGTTTTTT.

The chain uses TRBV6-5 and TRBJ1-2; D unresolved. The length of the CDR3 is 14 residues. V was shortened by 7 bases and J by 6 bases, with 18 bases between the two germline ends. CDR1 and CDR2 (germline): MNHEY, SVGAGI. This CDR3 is CASTNLETRDGYTF. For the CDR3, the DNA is TGTGCCAGCACCAACCTGGAAACTAGGGATGGCTACACCTTC.